This TCR beta chain came from a study of T-cell memory formation after mild COVID-19. At the level of the study: Clustering of TCRs was largely donor specific. General study results and limits: Those CD4+ clones that contracted were mainly in CM and EM (CD8+ ones in EMRA). CD4+ bias marked clones expanding day 15 to 37, unlike balanced contracting clones. Memory cells collected pre-infection included some clones that later responded, suggesting cross-reactive memory joined.

This CDR3 contains 14 residues. The ends were cut back, 0 bases at V and 4 bases at J, with 8 bases in the middle. Germline values: CDR1 SGHDT, CDR2 YYEEEE. Each CDR3 protein is one row after TCRdb ran MiXCR on the 5' RACE reads. The top ten hold roughly 23% of the sample, which has 190,000 or so distinct CDR3 sequences, around 21% seen once. A few counts support this clonotype. The antigen is unknown. Material: PBMCs or a T cell subset sorted from them (not recorded which). This receptor was obtained from an adult woman who had mild COVID-19 (a few samples of this study predate the infection). Cell type and time point are not known. This chain connects TRBV5-6 to TRBJ1-5, with no clear D. The CDR3 DNA reads TGTGCCAGCAGCTTGGCGGCGGGGAATCAGCCCCAGCATTTT. It is translated as CASSLAAGNQPQHF.